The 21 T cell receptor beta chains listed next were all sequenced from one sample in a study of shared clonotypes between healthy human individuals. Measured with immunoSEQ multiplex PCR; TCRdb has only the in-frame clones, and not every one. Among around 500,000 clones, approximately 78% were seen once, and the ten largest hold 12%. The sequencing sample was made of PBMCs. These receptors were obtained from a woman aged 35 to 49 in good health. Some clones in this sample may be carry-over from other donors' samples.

The CDR3 DNA reads as TGCAGGGCCGGGTGGTCAGATACGCAGTATTTT. This sequence encodes CRAGWSDTQYF. J is TRBJ2-3 and V is TRBV20-1; unclear D gene. Germline V lookup: CDR1 DFQATT, CDR2 SNEGSKA (reference sequence). The length of the CDR3 is 11 residues.

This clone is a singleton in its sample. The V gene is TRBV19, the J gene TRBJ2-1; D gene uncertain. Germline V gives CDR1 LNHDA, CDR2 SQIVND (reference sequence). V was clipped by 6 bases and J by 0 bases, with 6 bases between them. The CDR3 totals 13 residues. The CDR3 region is CASRPSSYNEQFF. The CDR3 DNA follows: TGTGCCAGTAGGCCTAGCTCCTACAATGAGCAGTTCTTC. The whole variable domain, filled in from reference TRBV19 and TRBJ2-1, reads DGGITQSPKYLFRKEGQNVTLSCEQNLNHDAMYWYRQDPGQGLRLIYYSQIVNDFQKGDIAEGYSVSREKKESFPLTVTSAQKNPTAFYLCASRPSSYNEQFFGPGTRLTVL.

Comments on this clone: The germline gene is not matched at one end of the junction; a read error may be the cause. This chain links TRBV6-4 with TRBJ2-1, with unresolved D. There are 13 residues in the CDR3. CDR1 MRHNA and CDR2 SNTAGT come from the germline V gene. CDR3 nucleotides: TGTGCCAGCAGTGACTCTTCGAACAATGAGCGGTTCTTC. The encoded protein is CASSDSSNNERFF.

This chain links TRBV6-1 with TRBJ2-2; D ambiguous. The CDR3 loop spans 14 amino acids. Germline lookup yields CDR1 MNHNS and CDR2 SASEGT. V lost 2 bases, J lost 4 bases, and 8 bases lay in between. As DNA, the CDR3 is TGTGCCAGCAGTGAAACCTGGAGCACCGGGGAGCTGTTTTTT. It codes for CASSETWSTGELFF.

The CDR3, as DNA: TGTGCCAGCAGCGTCGACCCTCGGGGGGGAAATGAAAAACTGTTTTTT. Its protein product is CASSVDPRGGNEKLFF. V usage is TRBV9 and J usage is TRBJ1-4; tentative D call: TRBD1 (5 bases). CDR1 is SGDLS, CDR2 YYNGEE, per germline. The CDR3 is 16 amino acids. Trimming removed 2 bases at V and 5 bases at J, with 16 bases between.

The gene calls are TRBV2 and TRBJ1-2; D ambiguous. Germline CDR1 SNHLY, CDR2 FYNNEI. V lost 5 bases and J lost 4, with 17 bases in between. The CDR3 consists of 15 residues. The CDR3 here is CASSPEGQVIYGYTF. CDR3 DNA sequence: TGTGCCAGCAGTCCGGAGGGCCAGGTGATCTATGGCTACACCTTC. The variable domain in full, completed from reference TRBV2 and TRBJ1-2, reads EPEVTQTPSHQVTQMGQEVILRCVPISNHLYFYWYRQILGQKVEFLVSFYNNEISEKSEIFDDQFSVERPDGSNFTLKIRSTKLEDSAMYFCASSPEGQVIYGYTFGSGTRLTVV.

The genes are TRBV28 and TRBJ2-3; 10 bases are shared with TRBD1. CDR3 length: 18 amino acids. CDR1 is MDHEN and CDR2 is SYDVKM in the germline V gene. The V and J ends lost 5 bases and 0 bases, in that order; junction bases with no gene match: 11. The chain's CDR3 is CASSNSGQGTQSTDTQYF. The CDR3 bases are TGTGCCAGCAGTAATTCGGGACAGGGGACTCAAAGCACAGATACGCAGTATTTT.

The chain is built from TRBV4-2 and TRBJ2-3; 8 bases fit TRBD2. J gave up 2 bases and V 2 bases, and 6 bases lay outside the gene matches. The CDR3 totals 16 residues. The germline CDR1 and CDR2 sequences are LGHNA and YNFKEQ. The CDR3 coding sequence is TGTGCCAGCAGCCAATTCGGGGGGGATGTCACAGATACGCAGTATTTT. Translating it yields CASSQFGGDVTDTQYF.

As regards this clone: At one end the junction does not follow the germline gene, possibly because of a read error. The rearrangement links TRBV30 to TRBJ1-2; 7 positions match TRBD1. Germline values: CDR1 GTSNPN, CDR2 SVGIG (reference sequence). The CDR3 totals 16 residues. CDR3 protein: CAWGVNPQGTHYGYTF. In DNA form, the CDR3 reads TGTGCCTGGGGTGTAAACCCACAGGGGACTCACTATGGCTACACCTTC.

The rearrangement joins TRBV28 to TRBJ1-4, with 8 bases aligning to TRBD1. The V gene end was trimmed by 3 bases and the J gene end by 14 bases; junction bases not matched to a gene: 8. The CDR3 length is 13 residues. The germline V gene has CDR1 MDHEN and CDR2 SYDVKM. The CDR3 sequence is CASSFPWTGPLFF. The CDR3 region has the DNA TGTGCCAGCAGTTTCCCGTGGACAGGGCCCCTGTTTTTT.

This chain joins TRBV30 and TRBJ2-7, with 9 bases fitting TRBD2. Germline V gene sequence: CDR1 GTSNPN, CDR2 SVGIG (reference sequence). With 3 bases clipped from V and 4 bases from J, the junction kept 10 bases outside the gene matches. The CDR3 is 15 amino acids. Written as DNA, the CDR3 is TGTGCCTGGAGAAGAGGTAGCGGGAGTGCTTACGAGCAGTACTTC. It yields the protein CAWRRGSGSAYEQYF.

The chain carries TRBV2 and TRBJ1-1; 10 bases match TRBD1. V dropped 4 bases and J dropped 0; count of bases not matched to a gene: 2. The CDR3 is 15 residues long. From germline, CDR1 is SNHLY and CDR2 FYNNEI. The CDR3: CASSGTGGLNTEAFF. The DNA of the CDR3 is TGTGCCAGCAGTGGGACAGGGGGGCTGAACACTGAAGCTTTCTTT. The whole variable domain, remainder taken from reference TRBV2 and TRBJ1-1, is EPEVTQTPSHQVTQMGQEVILRCVPISNHLYFYWYRQILGQKVEFLVSFYNNEISEKSEIFDDQFSVERPDGSNFTLKIRSTKLEDSAMYFCASSGTGGLNTEAFFGQGTRLTVV.

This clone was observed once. The CDR3 DNA is TGTGCCTGGAGTGTACTCGGTCTGGGAAACCAAAATGAGCAGTTCTTC. Protein product: CAWSVLGLGNQNEQFF. V is TRBV30 and J is TRBJ2-1; the D is unclear. Trimming left V 0 bases short and J 7 bases short, with 19 bases between. Germline V gene data show CDR1 as GTSNPN and CDR2 as SVGIG (reference sequence). The CDR3 spans 16 residues.

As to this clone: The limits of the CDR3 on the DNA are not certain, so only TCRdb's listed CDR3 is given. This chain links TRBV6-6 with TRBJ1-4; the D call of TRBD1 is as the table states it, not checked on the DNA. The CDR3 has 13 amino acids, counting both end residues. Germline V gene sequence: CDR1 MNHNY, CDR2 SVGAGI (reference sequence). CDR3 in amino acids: CASSSVWGQGATF.

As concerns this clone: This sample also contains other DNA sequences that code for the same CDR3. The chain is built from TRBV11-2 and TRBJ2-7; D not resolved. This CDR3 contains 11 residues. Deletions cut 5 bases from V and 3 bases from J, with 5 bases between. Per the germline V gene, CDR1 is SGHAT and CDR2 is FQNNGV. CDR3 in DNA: TGTGCCAGCAGCGGTGGCTACGAGCAGTACTTC. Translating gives CASSGGYEQYF.

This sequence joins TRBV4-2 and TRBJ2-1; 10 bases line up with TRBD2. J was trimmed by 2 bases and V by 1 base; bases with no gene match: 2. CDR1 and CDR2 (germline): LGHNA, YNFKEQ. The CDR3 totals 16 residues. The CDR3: CASSQASGSAYNEQFF. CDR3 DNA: TGTGCCAGCAGCCAAGCTAGCGGGAGTGCCTACAATGAGCAGTTCTTC.

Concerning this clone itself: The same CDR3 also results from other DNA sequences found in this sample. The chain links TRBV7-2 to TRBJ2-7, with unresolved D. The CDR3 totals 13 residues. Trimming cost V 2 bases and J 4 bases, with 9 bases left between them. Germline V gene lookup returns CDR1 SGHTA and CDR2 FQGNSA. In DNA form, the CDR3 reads TGTGCCAGCAGCTTACAGAGAGGATACGAGCAGTACTTC. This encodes CASSLQRGYEQYF.

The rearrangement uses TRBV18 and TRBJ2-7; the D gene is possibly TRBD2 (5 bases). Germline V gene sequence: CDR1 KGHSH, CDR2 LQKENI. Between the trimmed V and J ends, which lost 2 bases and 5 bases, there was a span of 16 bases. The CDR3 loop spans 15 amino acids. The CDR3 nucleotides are TGTGCCAGCTCACCAAGGACTGGGGTGGTGAACGAGCAGTACTTC. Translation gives CASSPRTGVVNEQYF.

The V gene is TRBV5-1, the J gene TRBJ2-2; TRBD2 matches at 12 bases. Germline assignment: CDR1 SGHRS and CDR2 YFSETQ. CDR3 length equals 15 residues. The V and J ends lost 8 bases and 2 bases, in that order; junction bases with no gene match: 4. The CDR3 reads CASRTSGANTGELFF. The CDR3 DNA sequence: TGCGCCAGTAGGACTAGCGGGGCTAACACCGGGGAGCTGTTTTTT.

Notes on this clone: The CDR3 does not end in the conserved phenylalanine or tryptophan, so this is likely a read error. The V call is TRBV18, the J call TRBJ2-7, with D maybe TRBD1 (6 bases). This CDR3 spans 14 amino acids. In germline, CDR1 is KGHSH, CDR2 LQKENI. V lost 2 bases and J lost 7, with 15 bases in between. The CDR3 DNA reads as TGTGCCAGCTCACCAGATGGGGGCGCGGGTGAGCAGTACCTC. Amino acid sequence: CASSPDGGAGEQYL.

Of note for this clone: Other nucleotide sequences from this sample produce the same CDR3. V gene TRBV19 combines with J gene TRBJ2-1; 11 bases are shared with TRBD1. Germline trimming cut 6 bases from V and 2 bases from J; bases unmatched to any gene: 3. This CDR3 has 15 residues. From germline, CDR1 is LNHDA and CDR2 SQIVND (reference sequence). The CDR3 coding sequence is TGTGCCAGTAGCCGGGACAGGGGGACCTACAATGAGCAGTTCTTC. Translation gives CASSRDRGTYNEQFF.